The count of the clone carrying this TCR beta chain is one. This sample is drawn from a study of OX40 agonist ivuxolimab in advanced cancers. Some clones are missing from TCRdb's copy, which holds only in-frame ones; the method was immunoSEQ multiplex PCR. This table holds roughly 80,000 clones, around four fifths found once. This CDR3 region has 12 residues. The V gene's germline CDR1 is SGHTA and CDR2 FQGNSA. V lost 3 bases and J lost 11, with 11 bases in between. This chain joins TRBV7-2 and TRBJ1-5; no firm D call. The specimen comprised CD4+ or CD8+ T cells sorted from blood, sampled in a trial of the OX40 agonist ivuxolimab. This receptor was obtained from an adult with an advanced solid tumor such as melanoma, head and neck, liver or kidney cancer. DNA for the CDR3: TGTGCCAGCAGCTTCGAAGAAACAACCCAGCATTTT. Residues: CASSFEETTQHF.